This T cell receptor (beta chain) was identified in a study of OX40 agonist ivuxolimab in advanced cancers. Turning to the overall study: Ivuxolimab, which targeted the costimulatory receptor OX40 (CD134), was an agonistic, fully human IgG2 monoclonal antibody. Peripheral TCRbeta sequencing aimed to test whether ivuxolimab altered TCR sequence diversity and caused clonal T-cell expansion. The paper describes the monotherapy dose-escalation part (N ≈ 51 patients) of the phase I trial of ivuxolimab. The dose-escalation cohort was roughly 83% male with a mean age of approximately 60 years, ranging from roughly 23 to 80. Prior anti-PD-1, anti-PD-L1 or anti-CTLA-4 therapy was permitted, and checkpoint inhibitors had been received by roughly 42% of dose-escalation patients. Of the roughly 54 patients in dose escalation, around 19 had hepatocellular carcinoma, about 15 had melanoma, 9 had renal cell carcinoma and 9 had head and neck cancer. Three dose-escalation patients achieved partial responses, one with hepatocellular carcinoma and two with cutaneous melanoma. Intravenous ivuxolimab was administered to patients every 2 weeks at six dose levels: 0.01, 0.1, 0.3, 1.5, 3 and 10 mg/kg. What the work shows at the level of the full study, not this receptor alone: Low levels of normalized T-cell clonal expansion were also seen in some nonresponding patients. The antigen specificity of the clonally expanded peripheral T cells was not determined. Clonal expansion of both CD4+ and CD8+ blood T cells was observed from baseline to week 6 at doses 0.1 to 3.0 mg/kg. Partial responders in the 0.1-3.0 mg/kg groups had among the lowest normalized peripheral clonal expansion, especially among CD8+ T cells. After ivuxolimab, more expanded clones were found on average in CD8+ T cells than in CD4+ T cells.

The trial excluded patients who had a history of autoimmune disease or who were on systemic immunosuppression. Peripheral blood for TCR sequencing was collected from all dose cohorts at baseline, on cycle 4 day 1, and on cycle 7 day 1. Samples came from an open-label, multicenter, first-in-human phase I dose-escalation trial of ivuxolimab. The trial enrolled adults with locally advanced or metastatic head and neck squamous cell, hepatocellular, melanoma or renal cell carcinoma. Before TCR sequencing, CD4+ and CD8+ T cells were separately sorted from peripheral blood. With regard to this clone: No antigen is known for it. No base qualities exist here, and no much larger clone lies one base off it.

For sequencing of the TCRbeta CDR3 region, genomic DNA was extracted from the sorted cells. The immunoSEQ Assay was used to sequence the TCRbeta CDR3 regions. Imported from immuneACCESS, the table was reduced by TCRdb to in-frame sequences with V and J called. These copies leave out some clones; in studies compared against another copy, an unresolved V gene accounts for under half, and the cause of the remainder is not known. The sample table lists around 56,000 clones, 82% of them with a count of one. The ten largest clones represent about 1.5% of the sample. The sequence was collected from an adult with an advanced solid tumor such as melanoma, head and neck, liver or kidney cancer. The sample was CD4+ or CD8+ T cells sorted from blood, taken in a trial of the OX40 agonist ivuxolimab.

The bases are TGTGCCAGCAGCCCGGGACTTTCTCAAGAGACCCAGTACTTC. This yields the protein CASSPGLSQETQYF. The rearranged segments are TRBV11-1 and TRBJ2-5; 6 matching bases give a weak D call of TRBD2. V loses 5 bases, J loses 2 bases, and the germline ends lie 12 bases apart. Counted from cysteine to phenylalanine, this CDR3 has 14 amino acids. Only the CDR3 part of the read is kept: 42 bases, read in frame from the first base. Via the germline V gene (reference sequence), CDR1 is SGHAT and CDR2 FQDESV.